This T cell receptor (beta chain) is drawn from a study of cytomegalovirus exposure and HLA in healthy donors. The PCR made use of 60 Vbeta and 13 Jbeta primers. Assay used: immunoSEQ multiplex PCR; TCRdb lists only in-frame clones, some missing. The sample lists tens of thousands of clones, 65% to 75% seen once, with 20% to 25% in the top ten. V was cut by 4 bases and J by 1 base, with 11 bases left in between. The CDR3 is 13 residues long. CDR1 is SQVTM and CDR2 is ANQGSEA in the germline V gene. The sequencing input was PBMCs. The chain has TRBV29-1 and TRBJ2-7; D not certain. This sequence was found in a man aged 45-60 years in good health and CMV-seropositive. CDR3 region: CSVVMSLSYEQYF. The DNA for the CDR3 is TGCAGCGTTGTGATGTCACTTTCCTACGAGCAGTACTTC.